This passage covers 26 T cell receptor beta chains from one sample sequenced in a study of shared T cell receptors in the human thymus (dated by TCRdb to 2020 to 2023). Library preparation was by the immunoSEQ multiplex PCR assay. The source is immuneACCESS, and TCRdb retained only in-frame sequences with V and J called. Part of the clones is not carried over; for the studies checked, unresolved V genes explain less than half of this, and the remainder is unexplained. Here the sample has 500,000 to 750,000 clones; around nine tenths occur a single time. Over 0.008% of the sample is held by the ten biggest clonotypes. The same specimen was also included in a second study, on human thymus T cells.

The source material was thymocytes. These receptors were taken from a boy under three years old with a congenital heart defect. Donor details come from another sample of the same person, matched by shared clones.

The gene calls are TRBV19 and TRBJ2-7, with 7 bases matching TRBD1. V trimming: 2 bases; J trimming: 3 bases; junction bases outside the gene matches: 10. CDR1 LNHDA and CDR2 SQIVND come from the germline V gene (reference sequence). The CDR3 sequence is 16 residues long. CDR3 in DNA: TGTGCCAGTAGTATATACTCAGGGGGACAGAACTACGAGCAGTACTTC. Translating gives CASSIYSGGQNYEQYF.

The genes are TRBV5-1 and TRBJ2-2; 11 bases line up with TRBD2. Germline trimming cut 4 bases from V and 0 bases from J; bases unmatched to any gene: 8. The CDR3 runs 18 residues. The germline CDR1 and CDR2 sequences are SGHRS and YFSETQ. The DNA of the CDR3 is TGCGCCAGCAGCAAAGGACTAGCGGGCGCCGCGAACACCGGGGAGCTGTTTTTT. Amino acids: CASSKGLAGAANTGELFF.

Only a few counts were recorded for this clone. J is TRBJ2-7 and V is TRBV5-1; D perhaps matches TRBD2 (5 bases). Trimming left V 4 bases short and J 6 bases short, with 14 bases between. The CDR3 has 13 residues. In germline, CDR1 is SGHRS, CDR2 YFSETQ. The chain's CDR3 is CASSPVVGGEQYF. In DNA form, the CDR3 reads TGCGCCAGCAGCCCTGTTGTAGGAGGCGAGCAGTACTTC.

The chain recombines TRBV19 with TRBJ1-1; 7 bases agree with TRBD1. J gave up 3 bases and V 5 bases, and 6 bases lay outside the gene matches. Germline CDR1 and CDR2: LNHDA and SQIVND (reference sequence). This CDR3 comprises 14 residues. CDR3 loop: CASSVYRGDTEAFF. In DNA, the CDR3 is TGTGCCAGTAGTGTGTACAGGGGTGACACTGAAGCTTTCTTT.

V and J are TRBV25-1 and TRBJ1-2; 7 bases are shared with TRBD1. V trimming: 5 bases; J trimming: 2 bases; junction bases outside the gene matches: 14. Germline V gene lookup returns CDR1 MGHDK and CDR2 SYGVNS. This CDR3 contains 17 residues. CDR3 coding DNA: TGTGCCAGCAGTAACCACAGGGGCTCGCGGAGAAACTATGGCTACACCTTC. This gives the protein CASSNHRGSRRNYGYTF.

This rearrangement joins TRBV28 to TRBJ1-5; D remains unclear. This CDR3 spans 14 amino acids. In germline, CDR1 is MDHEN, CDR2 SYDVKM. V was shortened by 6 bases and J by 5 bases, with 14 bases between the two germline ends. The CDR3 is CASSPSGPDQPQHF. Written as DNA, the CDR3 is TGTGCCAGCAGCCCTTCCGGTCCCGATCAGCCCCAGCATTTT.

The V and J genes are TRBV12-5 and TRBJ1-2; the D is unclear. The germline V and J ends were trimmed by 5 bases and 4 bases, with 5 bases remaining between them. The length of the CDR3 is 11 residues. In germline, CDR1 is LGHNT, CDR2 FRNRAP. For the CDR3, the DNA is TGTGCTAGTGGTAACACCTATGGCTACACCTTC. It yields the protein CASGNTYGYTF.

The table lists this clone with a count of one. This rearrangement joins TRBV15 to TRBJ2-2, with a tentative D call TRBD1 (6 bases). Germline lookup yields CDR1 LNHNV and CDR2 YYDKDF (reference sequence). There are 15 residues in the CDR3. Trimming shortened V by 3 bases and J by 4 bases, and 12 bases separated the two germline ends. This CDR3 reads CATSSPRGFTGELFF. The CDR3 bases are TGTGCCACCAGCAGCCCCAGGGGCTTCACCGGGGAGCTGTTTTTT.

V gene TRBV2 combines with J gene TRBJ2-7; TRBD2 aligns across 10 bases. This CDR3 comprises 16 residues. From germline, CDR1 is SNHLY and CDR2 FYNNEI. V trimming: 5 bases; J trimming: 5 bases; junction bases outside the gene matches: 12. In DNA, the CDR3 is TGTGCCAGCAGTCTTTCCGGGACTAGCGTTCTCGACGAGCAGTACTTC. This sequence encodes CASSLSGTSVLDEQYF.

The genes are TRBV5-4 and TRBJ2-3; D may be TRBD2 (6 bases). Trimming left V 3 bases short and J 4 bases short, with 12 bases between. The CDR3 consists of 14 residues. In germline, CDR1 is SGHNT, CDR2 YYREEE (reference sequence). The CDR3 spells CASSYRPGADTQYF. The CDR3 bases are TGTGCCAGCAGCTACCGGCCGGGGGCAGATACGCAGTATTTT.

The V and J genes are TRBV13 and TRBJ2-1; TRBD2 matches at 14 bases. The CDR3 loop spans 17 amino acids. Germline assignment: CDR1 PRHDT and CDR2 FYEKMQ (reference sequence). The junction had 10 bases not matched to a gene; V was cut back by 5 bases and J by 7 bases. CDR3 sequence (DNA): TGTGCCAGCAGCCCCCGGACTAGCGGGGGGCGAGGTAATGAGCAGTTCTTC. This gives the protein CASSPRTSGGRGNEQFF.

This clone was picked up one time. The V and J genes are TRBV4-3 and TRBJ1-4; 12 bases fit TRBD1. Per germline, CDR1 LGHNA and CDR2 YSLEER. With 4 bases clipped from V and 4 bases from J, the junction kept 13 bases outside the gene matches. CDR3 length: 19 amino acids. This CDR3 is CASSLGTGGDGHYNEKLFF. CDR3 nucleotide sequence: TGCGCCAGCAGCCTTGGGACAGGGGGCGATGGTCATTATAATGAAAAACTGTTTTTT.

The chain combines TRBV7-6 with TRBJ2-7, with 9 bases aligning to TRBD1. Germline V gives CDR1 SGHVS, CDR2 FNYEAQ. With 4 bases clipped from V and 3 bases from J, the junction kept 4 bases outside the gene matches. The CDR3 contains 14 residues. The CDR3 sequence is CASSSQGQGYEQYF. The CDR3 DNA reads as TGTGCCAGCAGCTCTCAGGGACAGGGCTACGAGCAGTACTTC. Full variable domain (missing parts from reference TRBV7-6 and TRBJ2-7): GAGVSQSPRYKVTKRGQDVALRCDPISGHVSLYWYRQALGQGPEFLTYFNYEAQQDKSGLPNDRFSAERPEGSISTLTIQRTEQRDSAMYRCASSSQGQGYEQYFGPGTRLTVT.

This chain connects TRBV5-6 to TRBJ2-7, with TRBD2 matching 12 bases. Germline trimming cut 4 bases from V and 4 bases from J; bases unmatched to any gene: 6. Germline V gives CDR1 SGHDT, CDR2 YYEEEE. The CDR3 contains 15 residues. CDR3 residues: CASSLWTSGKYEQYF. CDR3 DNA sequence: TGTGCCAGCAGCCTATGGACTAGCGGGAAGTACGAGCAGTACTTC.

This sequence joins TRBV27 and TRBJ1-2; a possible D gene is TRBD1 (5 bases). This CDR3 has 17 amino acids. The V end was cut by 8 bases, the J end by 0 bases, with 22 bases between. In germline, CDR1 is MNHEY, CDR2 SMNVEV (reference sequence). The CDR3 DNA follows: TGTGCCAGCTCAATACTGGGGGGATCAGAGTCTAACTATGGCTACACCTTC. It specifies CASSILGGSESNYGYTF.

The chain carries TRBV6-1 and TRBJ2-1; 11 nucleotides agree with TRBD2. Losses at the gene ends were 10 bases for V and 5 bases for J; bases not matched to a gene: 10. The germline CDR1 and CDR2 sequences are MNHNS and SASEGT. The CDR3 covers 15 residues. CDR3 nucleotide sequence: TGTGCCACAAGACTAGCGGGACTTGCCCACAATGAGCAGTTCTTC. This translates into CATRLAGLAHNEQFF.

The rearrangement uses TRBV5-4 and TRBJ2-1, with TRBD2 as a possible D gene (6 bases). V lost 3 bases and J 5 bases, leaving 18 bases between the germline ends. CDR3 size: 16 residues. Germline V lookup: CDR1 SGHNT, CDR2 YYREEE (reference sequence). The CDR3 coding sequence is TGTGCCAGCAGCTGGACCTCAGCGGAGGGGAACAATGAGCAGTTCTTC. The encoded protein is CASSWTSAEGNNEQFF.

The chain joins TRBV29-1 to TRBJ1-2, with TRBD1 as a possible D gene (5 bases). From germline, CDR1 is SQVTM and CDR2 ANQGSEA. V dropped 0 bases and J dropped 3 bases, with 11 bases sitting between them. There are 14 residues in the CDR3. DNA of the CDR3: TGCAGCGTTGAAGATAAAACAGGCTACTATGGCTACACCTTC. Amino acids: CSVEDKTGYYGYTF. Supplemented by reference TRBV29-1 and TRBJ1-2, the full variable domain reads SAVISQKPSRDICQRGTSLTIQCQVDSQVTMMFWYRQQPGQSLTLIATANQGSEATYESGFVIDKFPISRPNLTFSTLTVSNMSPEDSSIYLCSVEDKTGYYGYTFGSGTRLTVV.

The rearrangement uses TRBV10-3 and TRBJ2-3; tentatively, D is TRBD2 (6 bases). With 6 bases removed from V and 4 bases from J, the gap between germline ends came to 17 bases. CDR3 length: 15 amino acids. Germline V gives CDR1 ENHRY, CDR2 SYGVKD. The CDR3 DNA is TGTGCCATCAGGACATTAGCGGCGGTGCCAGATACGCAGTATTTT. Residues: CAIRTLAAVPDTQYF.

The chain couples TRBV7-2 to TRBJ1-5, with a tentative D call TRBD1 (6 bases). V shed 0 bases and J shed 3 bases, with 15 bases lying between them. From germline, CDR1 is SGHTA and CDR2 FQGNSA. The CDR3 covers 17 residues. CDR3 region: CASSLAQTGRFNQPQHF. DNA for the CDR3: TGTGCCAGCAGCTTAGCCCAGACAGGAAGGTTCAATCAGCCCCAGCATTTT.

This CDR3 reads CASSPGTSGPNEQFF. The CDR3 region has the DNA TGTGCCAGCAGCCCCGGGACTAGCGGGCCAAATGAGCAGTTCTTC. V gene TRBV27 combines with J gene TRBJ2-1, with 12 bases identical to TRBD2. The junction had 7 bases not matched to a gene; V was cut back by 6 bases and J by 7 bases. CDR3 size: 15 residues. Looked up from germline, CDR1 is MNHEY and CDR2 is SMNVEV (reference sequence).

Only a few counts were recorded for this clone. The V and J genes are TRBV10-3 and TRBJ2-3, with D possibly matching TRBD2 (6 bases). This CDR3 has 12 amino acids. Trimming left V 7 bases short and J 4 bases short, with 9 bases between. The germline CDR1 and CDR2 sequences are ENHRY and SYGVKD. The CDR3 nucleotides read TGTGCCATCACTGCGGGATCAGATACGCAGTATTTT. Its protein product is CAITAGSDTQYF.

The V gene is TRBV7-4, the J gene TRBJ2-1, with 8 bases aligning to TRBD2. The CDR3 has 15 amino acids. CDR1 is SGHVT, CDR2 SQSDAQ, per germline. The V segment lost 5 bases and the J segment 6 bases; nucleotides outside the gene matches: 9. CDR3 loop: CASSALAGRGNEQFF. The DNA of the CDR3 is TGTGCCAGCAGCGCGCTAGCGGGCCGGGGCAATGAGCAGTTCTTC.

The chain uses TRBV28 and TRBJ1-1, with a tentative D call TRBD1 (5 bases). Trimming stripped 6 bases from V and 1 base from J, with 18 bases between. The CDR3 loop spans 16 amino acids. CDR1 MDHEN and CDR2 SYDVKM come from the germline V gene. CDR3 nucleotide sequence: TGTGCCAGCAGACTCCCGGGGGTCCTGACGAACACTGAAGCTTTCTTT. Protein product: CASRLPGVLTNTEAFF.

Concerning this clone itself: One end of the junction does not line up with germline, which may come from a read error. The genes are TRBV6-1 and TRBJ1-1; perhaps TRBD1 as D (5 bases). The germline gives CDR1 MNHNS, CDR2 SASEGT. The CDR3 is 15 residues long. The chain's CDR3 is CASLFGGTVNPEAFF. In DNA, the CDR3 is TGTGCCAGCCTGTTTGGCGGGACCGTGAACCCTGAAGCTTTCTTT.

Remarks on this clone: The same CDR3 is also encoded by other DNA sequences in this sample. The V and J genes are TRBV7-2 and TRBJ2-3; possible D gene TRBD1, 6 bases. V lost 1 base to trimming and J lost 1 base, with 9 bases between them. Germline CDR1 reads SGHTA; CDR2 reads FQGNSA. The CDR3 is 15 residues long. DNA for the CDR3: TGTGCCAGCAGCTTAGGGGCAGGGGGCACAGATACGCAGTATTTT. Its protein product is CASSLGAGGTDTQYF.